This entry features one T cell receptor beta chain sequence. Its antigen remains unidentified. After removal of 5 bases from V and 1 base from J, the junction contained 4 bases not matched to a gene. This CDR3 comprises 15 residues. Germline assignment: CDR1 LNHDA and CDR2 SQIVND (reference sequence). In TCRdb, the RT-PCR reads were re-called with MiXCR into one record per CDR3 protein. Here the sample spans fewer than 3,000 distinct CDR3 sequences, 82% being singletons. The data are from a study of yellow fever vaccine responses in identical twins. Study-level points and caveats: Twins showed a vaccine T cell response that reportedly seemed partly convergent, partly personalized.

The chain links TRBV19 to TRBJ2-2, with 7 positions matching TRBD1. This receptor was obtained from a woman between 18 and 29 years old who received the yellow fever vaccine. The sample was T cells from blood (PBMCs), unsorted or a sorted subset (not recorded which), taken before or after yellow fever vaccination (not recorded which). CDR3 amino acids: CASSWDSLNTGELFF. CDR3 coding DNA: TGTGCCAGTAGTTGGGACAGTTTGAACACCGGGGAGCTGTTTTTT.